Listed below are T cell receptor beta chains from one sample, sequenced in a study of Ad26.COV2.S vaccination and SARS-CoV-2 variants. Produced via immunoSEQ multiplex PCR; TCRdb's table is partial and in-frame only. This table holds over 400,000 clones, roughly 91% found once. The specimen comprised peripheral blood, sampled in a trial of Ad26.COV2.S vaccine versus placebo. These receptors all stem from a person aged 18-60 years who received the Ad26.COV2.S COVID-19 vaccine or a placebo. Each CDR3 is given with its conserved first and last residue. The order of the fields is V gene, J gene, CDR3 protein.

V gene: TRBV28
J gene: TRBJ2-7
CDR3 protein: CASTSGGTNSYEQYF

V gene: TRBV9
J gene: TRBJ2-5
CDR3 protein: CASSVGPLQTQYF

V gene: TRBV7-6
J gene: TRBJ2-2
CDR3 protein: CASSLVEGSDTGELFF

V gene: TRBV27
J gene: TRBJ1-6
CDR3 protein: CASSFEGPNSPLHF

V gene: TRBV28
J gene: TRBJ1-5
CDR3 protein: CASSSQGGNQPQHF

V gene: TRBV4-1
J gene: TRBJ2-7
CDR3 protein: CASSSGGRSYEQYF

V gene: TRBV6-1
J gene: TRBJ2-3
CDR3 protein: CASSDVLGGETGLAGSF

V gene: TRBV28
J gene: TRBJ2-3
CDR3 protein: CASSHLSGKGSDTQYF

V gene: TRBV6-6
J gene: TRBJ2-1
CDR3 protein: CASSRLAGGDYNEQFF

V gene: TRBV2
J gene: TRBJ1-5
CDR3 protein: CASSPGLDSNQPQHF

V gene: TRBV27
J gene: TRBJ2-7
CDR3 protein: CASSLTGVSSYEQYF

V gene: TRBV7-9
J gene: TRBJ1-6
CDR3 protein: CASTLLGPGRVNSPLHF

V gene: TRBV15
J gene: TRBJ1-1
CDR3 protein: CATSSVGAFGEAFF

V gene: TRBV19
J gene: TRBJ2-1
CDR3 protein: CASRLRGTDNEQFF

V gene: TRBV4-3
J gene: TRBJ2-1
CDR3 protein: CASSQDSSNEQFF

V gene: TRBV7-8
J gene: TRBJ2-5
CDR3 protein: CASSLAGTSGRETQYF

V gene: TRBV7-9
J gene: TRBJ2-2
CDR3 protein: CASSLGLASGRHTGELFF

V gene: TRBV5-1
J gene: TRBJ2-3
CDR3 protein: CASSVETDTDTQYF

V gene: TRBV4-2
J gene: TRBJ2-1
CDR3 protein: CASSQGGLVRNEQFF

V gene: TRBV7-9
J gene: TRBJ2-5
CDR3 protein: CASSFDPIETQYF

V gene: TRBV20-1
J gene: TRBJ1-6
CDR3 protein: CSASFQLGNSPLHF

V gene: TRBV5-1
J gene: TRBJ2-5
CDR3 protein: CASSLGGGQETQYF

V gene: TRBV7-7
J gene: TRBJ2-2
CDR3 protein: CASSLEAGFSGELFF

V gene: TRBV27
J gene: TRBJ2-1
CDR3 protein: CASSSRLANEQFF